This T cell receptor (beta chain) stems from a study of cytomegalovirus exposure and HLA in healthy donors. Background on the study: For the approximately 400 genotyped donors, approximately 82% fell within the Caucasian-associated ancestry cluster.

As concerns this clone: Its antigen is unknown.

Study conclusions and caveats: According to the study, roughly 180 TCR beta chains were cytomegalovirus-associated. A later analysis appeared to link common viral pathogens to several of the most significant clusters.

PCR employed 60 Vbeta and 13 Jbeta primers. TCRdb keeps only in-frame clones here, not all; method: immunoSEQ multiplex PCR. This repertoire shows about 92,000 clones, about 67% found once; its top ten account for approximately 16%. The TCR was taken from a woman aged 18 to 35 in good health and CMV-seropositive. Sequences were obtained from PBMCs.

The CDR3 sequence: CASSLAASGSYNEQFF. The CDR3 DNA is TGTGCCAGCAGCTTAGCGGCTAGCGGTTCCTACAATGAGCAGTTCTTC. The chain is built from TRBV7-2 and TRBJ2-1; 7 bases are a match to TRBD2. The CDR3 loop spans 16 amino acids. J lost 1 base, V lost 0 bases, and 3 bases had no gene match. Germline CDR1 is SGHTA and CDR2 is FQGNSA.